This T cell receptor (beta chain) is from a study of cytomegalovirus exposure and HLA in healthy donors. General study points: Researchers reported that three CMV-associated chains were confirmed in vitro as CMV antigen-specific. Listed as cytomegalovirus-associated were roughly 180 TCR beta chains. There were some V segments, including TRBV6-2 and TRBV6-3, excluded as indistinguishable.

This CDR3 has 15 residues. V lost 4 bases and J 1 base, leaving 12 bases between the germline ends. The germline gives CDR1 MDHEN, CDR2 SYDVKM. About this clone: Its antigen is unknown.

PCR was performed using 60 Vbeta and 13 Jbeta primers. Method: immunoSEQ multiplex PCR; TCRdb's copy keeps in-frame clones and lacks some. This sample has over 80,000 clones, with around 73% found just once. The chain couples TRBV28 to TRBJ2-3, with a possible D match to TRBD1 (6 bases). Input material: PBMCs. This clonotype was sampled from a man in his forties in good health and CMV-seronegative. The CDR3 here is CASSSPGAGTDTQYF. The CDR3 coding sequence is TGTGCCAGCAGTTCCCCAGGGGCTGGCACAGATACGCAGTATTTT.